This TCR beta chain comes out of a study of T cell repertoires in cytomegalovirus infection. Study summary: An indication of both CMV infection and matching HLA type came from public TCR beta signatures.

General observations from the study: Within the response measured ex vivo, HLA-C-restricted CMV-specific TCR beta clonotypes were dominant.

This clonotype was counted at least ten times. The antigen is undetermined. The germline V gene encodes CDR1 SGHAT and CDR2 FQNNGV. The CDR3 has 21 amino acids. J gave up 3 bases and V 3 bases, and 26 bases lay outside the gene matches. TCRdb called the reads again in MiXCR, with one record for every CDR3 protein. The data hold hundreds of thousands of distinct CDR3 sequences, with more than 8% observed a single time. The chain couples TRBV11-2 to TRBJ2-7; 7 bases line up with TRBD1. The clonotype originates from a human donor in good health (CMV status not recorded). Some clones in this sample may be carry-over from other donors' samples. The sequencing input was PBMCs. The CDR3 region has the DNA TGTGCCAGCAGCTTGTTTCAAGGGGGCAAGTCCGATCCCCGTTCCCGCTACGAGCAGTACTTC. Amino acids: CASSLFQGGKSDPRSRYEQYF.